The rows below give T cell receptor beta chains drawn from one sample of a study of naive and memory T cell subsets. TCRdb passed the UMI-ligation and nested PCR reads through MiXCR, listing each CDR3 protein once. Of approximately 100,000 distinct CDR3 sequences in the sample, roughly 14% are singletons; the top ten hold approximately 3%. Source material: naive CD8+ T cells from blood. The origin of the receptors is a human donor in good health. Both conserved end residues are part of each CDR3. A D gene is named only where the DNA matches it firmly. Size values are once, few and many counts, or a class for expanded clones, and some rows have none.

V	size	D	J	DNA	CDR3
TRBV7-2	few	NA	TRBJ1-1	TGTGCCAGCAGCATCCTCGAGGGGGGAGGGAACACTGAAGCTTTCTTT	CASSILEGGGNTEAFF
TRBV11-1	few	TRBD1	TRBJ2-4	TGTGCCAGCAGCAAGGGACAGGGGACCGCCAAAAACATTCAGTACTTC	CASSKGQGTAKNIQYF
TRBV28	once	TRBD2	TRBJ2-7	TGTGCCAGCATGGCGGGAGGTACCTACGAGCAGTACTTC	CASMAGGTYEQYF
TRBV12-3/TRBV12-4	NA	TRBD1	TRBJ2-1	TGTGCCAGCAGTTTCCCCGACAGGGTTTTGTACAATGAGCAGTTCTTC	CASSFPDRVLYNEQFF
TRBV11-2	NA	NA	TRBJ2-1	TGTGCCAGCAGCTTAGAGAGGGGGGGGCTGAGGGACAATGAGCAGTTCTTC	CASSLERGGLRDNEQFF
TRBV7-6	few	NA	TRBJ2-7	TGTGCCAGCACCCCTCCCCGCGACCAGCTAAGATGCGAGCAGTACTTC	CASTPPRDQLRCEQYF
TRBV7-2	few	TRBD2	TRBJ2-7	TGTGCCAGCAGCGGACTAGCGGGGCCCTACGAGCAGTACTTC	CASSGLAGPYEQYF
TRBV12-3/TRBV12-4	NA	NA	TRBJ2-7	TGTGCCAGCAACCTAGGCGGGGACGAGCAGTACTTC	CASNLGGDEQYF
TRBV7-9	NA	TRBD1	TRBJ1-1	TGTGCCAGCAGCGCAGGGGGCCGGGCTGAAGCTTTCTTT	CASSAGGRAEAFF
TRBV29-1	many	NA	TRBJ2-3	TGCAGCGTTTTTCCTGATAGCACAGATACGCAGTATTTT	CSVFPDSTDTQYF
TRBV2	NA	NA	TRBJ2-2	TGTGCCAGCAGTGAGCTCGGGGAGCTGTTTTTT	CASSELGELFF
TRBV30	NA	NA	TRBJ1-4	TGTGCCTGGAGCCGGACTAATGAAAAACTGTTTTTT	CAWSRTNEKLFF
TRBV6-5	few	TRBD1	TRBJ1-1	TGTGCCAGCAGTTATTTTGACAGGGAGGGGACTGAAGCTTTCTTT	CASSYFDREGTEAFF
TRBV6-6	NA	NA	TRBJ1-4	TGTGCCAGCAGTGAGCTATCGGCCACCTTAAATGAAAAACTGTTTTTT	CASSELSATLNEKLFF
TRBV5-1	NA	TRBD1	TRBJ2-7	TGCGCCAGCAGCCGCTTCGGGGACAGCCCCTACGAGCAGTACTTC	CASSRFGDSPYEQYF
TRBV6-5	NA	TRBD2	TRBJ2-1	TGTGCCAGCAGTTACAGGACTAGCGGGACCAATGAGCAGTTCTTC	CASSYRTSGTNEQFF
TRBV4-3	few	TRBD2	TRBJ2-1	TGCGCCAGCAGCCCCCTGGGCGGGGGGTTCCATGAGCAGTTCTTC	CASSPLGGGFHEQFF
TRBV7-3	NA	TRBD1	TRBJ1-2	TGTGCCAGCAGCCCTATCGCGGGACAGCACTATGGCTACACCTTC	CASSPIAGQHYGYTF